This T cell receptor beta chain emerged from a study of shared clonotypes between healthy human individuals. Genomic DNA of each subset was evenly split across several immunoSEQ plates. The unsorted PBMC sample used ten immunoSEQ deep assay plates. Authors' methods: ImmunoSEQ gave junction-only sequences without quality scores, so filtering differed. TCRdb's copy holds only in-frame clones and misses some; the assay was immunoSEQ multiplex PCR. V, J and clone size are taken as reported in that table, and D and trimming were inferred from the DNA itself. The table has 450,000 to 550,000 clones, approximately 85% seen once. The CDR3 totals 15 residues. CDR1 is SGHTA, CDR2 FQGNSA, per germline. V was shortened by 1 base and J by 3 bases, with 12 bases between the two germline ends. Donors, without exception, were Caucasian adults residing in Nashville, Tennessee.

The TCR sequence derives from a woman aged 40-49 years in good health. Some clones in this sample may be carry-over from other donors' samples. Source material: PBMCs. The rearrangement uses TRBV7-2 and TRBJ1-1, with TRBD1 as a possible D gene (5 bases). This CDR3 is CASSLDRQGDTEAFF. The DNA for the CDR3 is TGTGCCAGCAGCTTAGATCGGCAGGGTGACACTGAAGCTTTCTTT.